These T cell receptor beta chains were read from a single sample in a study of blood T cell repertoires in COVID-19. Sequenced by immunoSEQ multiplex PCR; TCRdb stores in-frame clones only, minus some. The table records 85,000 to 130,000 clones, around 80% of them present only once. The sample was peripheral blood. These receptors were collected from a man at least 80 years old with COVID-19, enrolled during active disease. CDR3s include the opening cysteine and the closing phenylalanine or tryptophan. Fields, in order: D gene, V gene, clone size, J gene, CDR3 protein, CDR3 DNA. D genes are given only for firm matches. The listing skips clone size in some rows; elsewhere it reads once, few, many or a size class.

d_gene: TRBD2; v_gene: TRBV7-9; abundance: -; j_gene: TRBJ2-3; CDR3aa: CASSNRLAGSTDTQYF; CDR3nt: TGTGCCAGCAGCAACCGACTAGCGGGGAGCACAGATACGCAGTATTTT
d_gene: TRBD1; v_gene: TRBV5-1; abundance: -; j_gene: TRBJ1-2; CDR3aa: CASSSGQGALPAGGYTF; CDR3nt: TGCGCCAGCAGCTCCGGGCAGGGGGCCCTACCGGCGGGTGGCTACACCTTC
d_gene: TRBD1; v_gene: TRBV28; abundance: -; j_gene: TRBJ2-5; CDR3aa: CASTPFRTGTTSETQYF; CDR3nt: TGTGCCAGCACCCCTTTCAGGACAGGGACGACCTCGGAGACCCAGTACTTC
d_gene: -; v_gene: TRBV5-6; abundance: -; j_gene: TRBJ1-6; CDR3aa: CASSFGEGRESPLHF; CDR3nt: TGTGCCAGCAGCTTTGGGGAGGGTCGAGAATCACCCCTCCACTTT
d_gene: TRBD1; v_gene: TRBV7-2; abundance: -; j_gene: TRBJ2-1; CDR3aa: CASSYEGASEQFF; CDR3nt: TGTGCCAGCAGCTACGAGGGGGCTTCTGAGCAGTTCTTC
d_gene: -; v_gene: TRBV12-3/TRBV12-4; abundance: -; j_gene: TRBJ2-7; CDR3aa: CASSFLGPEQYF; CDR3nt: TGTGCCAGCAGTTTCCTAGGTCCCGAGCAGTACTTC
d_gene: -; v_gene: TRBV18; abundance: many; j_gene: TRBJ1-3; CDR3aa: CASSPRVHEGATIYF; CDR3nt: TGTGCCAGCTCACCGAGGGTGCATGAGGGTGCCACCATATATTTT
d_gene: TRBD1; v_gene: TRBV5-1; abundance: -; j_gene: TRBJ1-3; CDR3aa: CASSPQGIPGNTIYF; CDR3nt: TGCGCCAGCAGCCCACAGGGGATCCCTGGAAACACCATATATTTT
d_gene: -; v_gene: TRBV29-1; abundance: few; j_gene: TRBJ2-7; CDR3aa: CSVRTDGSYEQYF; CDR3nt: TGCAGCGTGAGGACAGATGGCTCCTACGAGCAGTACTTC
d_gene: -; v_gene: TRBV7-3; abundance: -; j_gene: TRBJ2-4; CDR3aa: CASSNNGGNIQYF; CDR3nt: TGTGCCAGCAGCAATAATGGGGGGAACATTCAGTACTTC
d_gene: TRBD2; v_gene: TRBV24-1; abundance: -; j_gene: TRBJ2-1; CDR3aa: CATSESSGRAGNNEQFF; CDR3nt: TGTGCCACCAGTGAGTCTAGCGGGAGGGCCGGCAACAATGAGCAGTTCTTC
d_gene: -; v_gene: TRBV3-1/TRBV3-2; abundance: -; j_gene: TRBJ2-4; CDR3aa: CASSQVNRPKNIQYF; CDR3nt: TGTGCCAGCAGCCAAGTGAACAGACCCAAAAACATTCAGTACTTC
d_gene: TRBD1; v_gene: TRBV19; abundance: -; j_gene: TRBJ1-2; CDR3aa: CATYGTASNYGYTF; CDR3nt: TGTGCCACCTATGGGACAGCCTCTAACTATGGCTACACCTTC
d_gene: -; v_gene: TRBV11-3; abundance: -; j_gene: TRBJ2-7; CDR3aa: CASSLSQPSYYEQYF; CDR3nt: TGTGCCAGCAGCTTATCACAGCCAAGTTACTACGAGCAGTACTTC
d_gene: -; v_gene: TRBV7-9; abundance: -; j_gene: TRBJ2-7; CDR3aa: CASSRGLPADEQYF; CDR3nt: TGTGCCAGCAGCAGGGGACTCCCGGCCGATGAGCAGTACTTC
d_gene: -; v_gene: TRBV18; abundance: -; j_gene: TRBJ2-3; CDR3aa: CASSPRIGGSTDTQYF; CDR3nt: TGTGCCAGCTCACCCCGGATTGGCGGAAGCACAGATACGCAGTATTTT
d_gene: TRBD1; v_gene: TRBV24-1; abundance: -; j_gene: TRBJ2-1; CDR3aa: CATSDSFGTALLGEQFF; CDR3nt: TGTGCCACCAGTGATTCCTTTGGGACAGCACTTCTGGGTGAGCAGTTCTTC
d_gene: -; v_gene: TRBV28; abundance: few; j_gene: TRBJ1-2; CDR3aa: CASSWGDYGYTF; CDR3nt: TGTGCCAGCAGTTGGGGGGACTATGGCTACACCTTC
d_gene: -; v_gene: TRBV2; abundance: once; j_gene: TRBJ2-3; CDR3aa: CATAGSLEDTQYF; CDR3nt: TGTGCCACCGCGGGGTCCTTGGAAGATACGCAGTATTTT
d_gene: -; v_gene: TRBV19; abundance: -; j_gene: TRBJ1-2; CDR3aa: CASSFQQVRYGYTF; CDR3nt: TGTGCCAGTAGTTTTCAACAGGTACGATACGGCTACACCTTC
d_gene: TRBD1; v_gene: TRBV27; abundance: -; j_gene: TRBJ2-1; CDR3aa: CASSPPTGTFYNEQFF; CDR3nt: TGTGCCAGCAGTCCCCCGACAGGGACGTTTTACAATGAGCAGTTCTTC
d_gene: TRBD1; v_gene: TRBV6-5; abundance: -; j_gene: TRBJ2-3; CDR3aa: CASSGQGYTDTQYF; CDR3nt: TGTGCCAGCAGCGGACAGGGCTACACAGATACGCAGTATTTT
d_gene: -; v_gene: TRBV6-5; abundance: -; j_gene: TRBJ1-6; CDR3aa: CASGLSPLHF; CDR3nt: TGTGCCAGCGGACTTTCACCCCTCCACTTT
d_gene: -; v_gene: TRBV5-1; abundance: -; j_gene: TRBJ1-3; CDR3aa: CASSLSRGQGNTIYF; CDR3nt: TGCGCCAGCAGCTTATCCCGGGGTCAGGGAAACACCATATATTTT
d_gene: -; v_gene: TRBV19; abundance: -; j_gene: TRBJ1-6; CDR3aa: CASSRGTSYNSPLHF; CDR3nt: TGTGCCAGTAGTCGCGGTACCTCCTATAATTCACCCCTCCACTTT
d_gene: -; v_gene: TRBV5-1; abundance: -; j_gene: TRBJ1-1; CDR3aa: CASSPMAQGGAFF; CDR3nt: TGCGCCAGCAGCCCGATGGCGCAGGGTGGGGCTTTCTTT
d_gene: -; v_gene: TRBV5-8; abundance: -; j_gene: TRBJ1-2; CDR3aa: CASSLEGRGYTF; CDR3nt: TGTGCCAGCAGCTTGGAGGGGCGCGGCTACACCTTC
d_gene: -; v_gene: TRBV6-5; abundance: -; j_gene: TRBJ1-2; CDR3aa: CASSYRTTGVYGYTF; CDR3nt: TGTGCCAGCAGTTACAGGACAACCGGAGTCTATGGCTACACCTTC
d_gene: TRBD1; v_gene: TRBV2; abundance: -; j_gene: TRBJ1-5; CDR3aa: CASSEAGDRQSWAQHF; CDR3nt: TGTGCCAGCAGTGAAGCCGGGGACAGGCAGTCTTGGGCCCAGCATTTT
d_gene: -; v_gene: TRBV28; abundance: few; j_gene: TRBJ2-2; CDR3aa: CASSFVGAGGDTTGELFF; CDR3nt: TGTGCCAGCAGTTTCGTGGGGGCAGGTGGGGATACTACCGGGGAGCTGTTTTTT
d_gene: -; v_gene: TRBV27; abundance: -; j_gene: TRBJ1-5; CDR3aa: CASSFSGANQPQHF; CDR3nt: TGTGCCAGCAGTTTTTCTGGGGCCAATCAGCCCCAGCATTTT
d_gene: TRBD2; v_gene: TRBV28; abundance: -; j_gene: TRBJ2-5; CDR3aa: CASSLEVAGGRETQYF; CDR3nt: TGTGCCAGCAGTTTAGAGGTAGCGGGAGGGAGAGAGACCCAGTACTTC
d_gene: TRBD2; v_gene: TRBV28; abundance: -; j_gene: TRBJ2-7; CDR3aa: CASSFHGGTYEQYF; CDR3nt: TGTGCCAGCAGTTTTCACGGGGGGACCTACGAGCAGTACTTC
d_gene: -; v_gene: TRBV7-9; abundance: -; j_gene: TRBJ1-5; CDR3aa: CASSPVNQPQHF; CDR3nt: TGTGCCAGCAGCCCAGTGAATCAGCCCCAGCATTTT
d_gene: -; v_gene: TRBV6-5; abundance: -; j_gene: TRBJ1-4; CDR3aa: CASTTEFNEKLFF; CDR3nt: TGTGCCAGCACAACAGAGTTTAATGAAAAACTGTTTTTT
d_gene: TRBD2; v_gene: TRBV27; abundance: -; j_gene: TRBJ2-3; CDR3aa: CASSLSPGLAGEVDTQYF; CDR3nt: TGTGCCAGCAGTTTATCGCCGGGACTAGCGGGAGAGGTAGATACGCAGTATTTT
d_gene: TRBD1; v_gene: TRBV7-3; abundance: -; j_gene: TRBJ1-1; CDR3aa: CASSRGQMNTEAFF; CDR3nt: TGTGCCAGCAGCCGGGGACAGATGAACACTGAAGCTTTCTTT
d_gene: -; v_gene: TRBV11-2; abundance: -; j_gene: TRBJ2-7; CDR3aa: CASSSGLGEYEQYF; CDR3nt: TGTGCCAGCAGCTCCGGACTGGGTGAATACGAGCAGTACTTC
d_gene: TRBD1; v_gene: TRBV12-5; abundance: -; j_gene: TRBJ2-3; CDR3aa: CASGEQGDTQYF; CDR3nt: TGTGCTAGTGGTGAACAGGGGGATACGCAGTATTTT
d_gene: TRBD2; v_gene: TRBV7-2; abundance: -; j_gene: TRBJ2-7; CDR3aa: CASSLSTSGSLFYEQYF; CDR3nt: TGTGCCAGCAGCTTATCGACTAGCGGGAGCCTATTCTACGAGCAGTACTTC
d_gene: -; v_gene: TRBV7-9; abundance: -; j_gene: TRBJ2-1; CDR3aa: CASSRWQGQISRNEQFF; CDR3nt: TGTGCCAGCAGCCGTTGGCAGGGGCAGATTTCACGGAATGAGCAGTTCTTC
d_gene: -; v_gene: TRBV4-1; abundance: -; j_gene: TRBJ1-2; CDR3aa: CASSQDVSRAITYGYTF; CDR3nt: TGCGCCAGCAGCCAAGACGTGAGCAGGGCCATTACTTATGGCTACACCTTC
d_gene: -; v_gene: TRBV7-3; abundance: -; j_gene: TRBJ2-3; CDR3aa: CASSLEGYTDTQYF; CDR3nt: TGTGCCAGCAGCTTAGAGGGATACACAGATACGCAGTATTTT
d_gene: -; v_gene: TRBV27; abundance: once; j_gene: TRBJ1-6; CDR3aa: CASISTGSNSPLHF; CDR3nt: TGTGCCAGCATCTCAACAGGGTCGAATTCACCCCTCCACTTT
d_gene: -; v_gene: TRBV6-2/TRBV6-3; abundance: -; j_gene: TRBJ1-5; CDR3aa: CASSTTVNQPQHF; CDR3nt: TGTGCCAGCAGTACGACAGTGAATCAGCCCCAGCATTTT
d_gene: -; v_gene: TRBV6-5; abundance: few; j_gene: TRBJ2-7; CDR3aa: CASSYSTGSEQYF; CDR3nt: TGTGCCAGCAGTTACTCGACAGGAAGTGAGCAGTACTTC
d_gene: -; v_gene: TRBV7-9; abundance: -; j_gene: TRBJ1-1; CDR3aa: CASSSPYSQVGAFF; CDR3nt: TGTGCCAGCAGCTCTCCGTACTCACAGGTTGGAGCTTTCTTT